This entry describes one T cell receptor (beta chain). Only one count was recorded for this clonotype. Its antigen has not been determined. This may stem from a read error, because a much larger clone lies one nucleotide away. The entry originates in a study of tumor and adjacent non-tumor tissue in lung cancer (dated by TCRdb to about 2018). With regard to the full study: By cancer type, the cohort comprised 11 to 12 adenocarcinoma patients, 2 squamous cell carcinoma patients and 1 small cell lung cancer patient. Ages among the roughly 15 patients ranged from about 30 to 85 years, there were approximately 10 men and 5 women, and disease was at TNM stage I to III. Sequencing produced 100 million to 150 million productive TCRbeta reads in total, an average of around 4.2 million reads per sample. Using bulk TCRbeta repertoires from roughly 14 lung cancer patients, the study set lung tumor tissue side by side with matched distant non-tumor lung tissue. For each patient, one tumor sample and one normal lung sample were taken, giving under 35 paired specimens that underwent TCRbeta CDR3 sequencing.

The CDR3 spans 14 residues, from the cysteine through the phenylalanine. Here the CDR3 DNA is all that survives: 42 bases in frame from base 1. Sequences MGHRA (CDR1) and YSYEKL (CDR2) are obtained from the germline V gene. Bulk unsorted tissue served as the source for RNA extraction, and RNA quality was assessed using a NanoDrop ND-1000 and an Agilent 2100. For the normal lung samples, distant non-tumor tissue was collected more than 3 cm away from the tumor edge. Newly diagnosed lung cancer patients without prior chemotherapy who had been admitted for thoracic surgery in China between August and November 2014 were enrolled as donors. Patients who had received previous radiotherapy or chemotherapy, or who had another concurrent cancer, were excluded from the study. Surgical tissue pieces of about 1-2.1 cm3 were preserved in RNAlater solution and stored at -80 °C until use. The method behind the library was multiplex PCR. The listed sequencing device is Illumina HiSeq 2500. Following protocols modified from ARM-PCR, the researchers constructed TCRbeta libraries through three rounds of nested PCR with primers (Table S4). Before sequencing, PCR products of 200-500 bp were cut from the gel and purified using the QIAquick gel extraction kit. The original pipeline was this. Reads were cleaned using Trimmomatic, were merged into complete CDR3 sequences using FLASH, and were assigned to V(D)J germline segments using MiTCR. Clonal diversity was computed as the inverse Simpson's index with VDJtools. Productive reads were defined as in-frame sequences without a premature stop codon. Using fastp at Q25 and MiXCR, TCRdb reprocessed the public reads and kept productive beta chains. For every CDR3 protein sequence, its rows merge into one entry that carries the most common genes and DNA. What appears here as the V and J calls and clone size reflects TCRdb's work, not the paper's. Across this sample there are approximately 100,000 distinct CDR3 sequences, with 50% to 70% seen only once. Approximately 19% of the sample belongs to the ten largest clones.

Overall study outcomes, separate from this receptor: The sequencing platform is not named in the methods, and unique molecular identifiers are not mentioned. In normal lung, the top 100 clones accounted for a significantly larger cumulative share of the repertoire than in tumor tissue. With only around 15 patients in the cohort, the authors noted that larger samples and more detailed clinical data are needed. Because peripheral blood was not sequenced, the blood TCRbeta repertoires of the lung cancer patients in the study went unexamined. Significantly higher TCR diversity was found in younger patients, and higher tumor TCR diversity was associated with shorter overall and disease-free survival. Tumor tissue showed significantly higher TCR diversity (inverse Simpson) than normal lung tissue, at 431.37 vs 166.20 (P = 0.0075, Mann-Whitney U test).

Sequenced material: distant non-tumor lung tissue. The V and J genes are TRBV4-1 and TRBJ2-3, with a tentative D gene TRBD2 over 5 matching bases. The source of this sequence is a man younger than 40 with non-small cell lung cancer. The CDR3 loop reads CASSQAAVEDTRYF. At the DNA level, the sequence is TGCGCCAGCAGCCAAGCGGCGGTGGAGGATACGCGGTATTTT.